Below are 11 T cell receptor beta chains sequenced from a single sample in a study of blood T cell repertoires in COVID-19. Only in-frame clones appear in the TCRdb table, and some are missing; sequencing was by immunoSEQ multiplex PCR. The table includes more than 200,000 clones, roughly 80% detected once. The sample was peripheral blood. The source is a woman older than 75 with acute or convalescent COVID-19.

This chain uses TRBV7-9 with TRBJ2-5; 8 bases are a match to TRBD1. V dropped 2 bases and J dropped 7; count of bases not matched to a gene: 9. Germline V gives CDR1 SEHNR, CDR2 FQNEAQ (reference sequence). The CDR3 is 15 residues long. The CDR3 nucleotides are TGTGCCAGCAGCTTAAGCGGACAGGGTCTAGGGACCCAGTACTTC. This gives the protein CASSLSGQGLGTQYF.

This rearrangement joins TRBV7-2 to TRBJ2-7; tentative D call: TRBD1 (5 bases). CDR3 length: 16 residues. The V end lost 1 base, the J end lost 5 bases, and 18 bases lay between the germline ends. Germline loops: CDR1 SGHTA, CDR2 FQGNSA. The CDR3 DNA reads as TGTGCCAGCAGCTTAGTGGTGGCGGCAGGGCCCGACGAGCAGTACTTC. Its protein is CASSLVVAAGPDEQYF.

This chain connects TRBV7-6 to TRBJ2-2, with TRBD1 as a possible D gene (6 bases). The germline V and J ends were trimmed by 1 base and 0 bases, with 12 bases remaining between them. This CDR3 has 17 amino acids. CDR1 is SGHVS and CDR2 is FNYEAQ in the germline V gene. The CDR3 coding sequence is TGTGCCAGCAGCTTAGGACTCCCAGGGGCGAACACCGGGGAGCTGTTTTTT. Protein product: CASSLGLPGANTGELFF.

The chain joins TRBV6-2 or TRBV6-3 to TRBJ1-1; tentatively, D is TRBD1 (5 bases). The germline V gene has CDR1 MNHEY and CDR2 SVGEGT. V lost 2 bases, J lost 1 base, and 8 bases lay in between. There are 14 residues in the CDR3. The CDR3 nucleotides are TGTGCCAGCAGTTACACCAGGGCGAACACTGAAGCTTTCTTT. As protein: CASSYTRANTEAFF.

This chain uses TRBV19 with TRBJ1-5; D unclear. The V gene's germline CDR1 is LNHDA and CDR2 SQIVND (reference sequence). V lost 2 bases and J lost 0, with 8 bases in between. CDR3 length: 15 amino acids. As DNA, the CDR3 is TGTGCCAGTAGTATAATCGACAATAGCAATCAGCCCCAGCATTTT. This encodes CASSIIDNSNQPQHF.

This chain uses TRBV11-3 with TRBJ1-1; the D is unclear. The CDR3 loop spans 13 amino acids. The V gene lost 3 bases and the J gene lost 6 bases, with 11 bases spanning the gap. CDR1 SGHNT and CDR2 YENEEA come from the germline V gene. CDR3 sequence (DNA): TGTGCCAGCAGCTTGAGAGGGTCTCCTGAAGCTTTCTTT. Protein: CASSLRGSPEAFF.

CDR3 in amino acids: CASSVLGQWDSPLHF. The CDR3 DNA sequence: TGCGCCAGCAGCGTACTGGGACAGTGGGATTCACCCCTCCACTTT. The chain recombines TRBV5-1 with TRBJ1-6, with 7 bases matching TRBD1. The CDR3 spans 15 residues. The germline CDR1 and CDR2 sequences are SGHRS and YFSETQ. V was pared by 4 bases and J by 8 bases, with 9 bases of the junction left unmatched.

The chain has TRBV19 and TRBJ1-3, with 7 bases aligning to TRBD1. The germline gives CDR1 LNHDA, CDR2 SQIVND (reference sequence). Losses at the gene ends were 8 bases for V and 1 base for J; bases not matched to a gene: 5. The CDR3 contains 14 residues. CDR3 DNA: TGTGCCAGTGCCAGGGGGGAGTCTGGAAACACCATATATTTT. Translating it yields CASARGESGNTIYF.

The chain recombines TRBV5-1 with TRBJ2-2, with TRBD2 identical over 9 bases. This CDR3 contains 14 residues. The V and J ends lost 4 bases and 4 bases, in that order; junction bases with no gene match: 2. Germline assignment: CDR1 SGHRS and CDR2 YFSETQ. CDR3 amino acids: CASSISGGTGELFF. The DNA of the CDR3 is TGCGCCAGCAGCATTAGCGGGGGCACCGGGGAGCTGTTTTTT.

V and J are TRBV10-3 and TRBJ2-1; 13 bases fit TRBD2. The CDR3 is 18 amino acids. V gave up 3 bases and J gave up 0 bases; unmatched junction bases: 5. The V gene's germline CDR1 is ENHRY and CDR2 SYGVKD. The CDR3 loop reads CAISDLGLAGASYNEQFF. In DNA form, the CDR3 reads TGTGCCATCAGTGACCTCGGACTAGCGGGGGCCTCCTACAATGAGCAGTTCTTC.

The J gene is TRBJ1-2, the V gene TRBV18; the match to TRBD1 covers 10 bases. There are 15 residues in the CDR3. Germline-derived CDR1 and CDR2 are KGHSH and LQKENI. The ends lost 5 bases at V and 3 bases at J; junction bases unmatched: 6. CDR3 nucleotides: TGTGCCAGCTCAAAGGACAGGGGGATGGACTATGGCTACACCTTC. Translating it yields CASSKDRGMDYGYTF.